This T cell receptor beta chain was sequenced for a study of OX40 agonist ivuxolimab in advanced cancers. Across the study: Patients in dose escalation had liver, melanoma, kidney or head and neck cancers. Mean age 60 years, range roughly 20 to 85; about 81% male. General study findings and limits: Patients with a partial response at 0.1-3.0 mg/kg had among the lowest clonal expansion. Circulating CD4+ and CD8+ T cells showed clonal expansion by week 6 at 0.1 to 3.0 mg/kg.

Comments on this clone: The target antigen is unknown.

Germline CDR1 SGHVS, CDR2 FQNEAQ. The CDR3 spans 16 residues. The trim removed 5 bases at V and 0 bases at J, leaving 9 bases unmatched. TCRdb's table, derived via immunoSEQ multiplex PCR, lists solely in-frame clones and lacks some. The sample records tens of thousands of clones, over 65% being singletons. The sequence came from an adult with an advanced solid tumor such as melanoma, head and neck, liver or kidney cancer. The genes are TRBV7-8 and TRBJ2-5, with 7 bases lining up with TRBD2. The specimen comprised CD4+ or CD8+ T cells sorted from blood, sampled in a trial of the OX40 agonist ivuxolimab. In nucleotides, the CDR3 is TGTGCCAGCAGCACCCGGACTAGTTTCTACCAAGAGACCCAGTACTTC. Translated: CASSTRTSFYQETQYF.